This T cell receptor (beta chain) was found in a study of blood T cell repertoires in COVID-19. The V gene's germline CDR1 is SGHTA and CDR2 FQGNSA. V gave up 0 bases and J gave up 9 bases; unmatched junction bases: 8. CDR3 length equals 15 residues. Measured with immunoSEQ multiplex PCR; TCRdb has only the in-frame clones, and not every one. Among 60,000 to 80,000 clones listed, around 82% were seen once. The TCR comes from a man aged 50 to 59 with active COVID-19. The chain uses TRBV7-2 and TRBJ2-1, with 7 bases identical to TRBD2. The sample comprised peripheral blood. The CDR3, as DNA: TGTGCCAGCAGCTTAGCGCTATTGCGGGAGCGTGAGCAGTTCTTC. It translates to CASSLALLREREQFF.